This T cell receptor (beta chain) originates from a study of Ad26.COV2.S vaccination and SARS-CoV-2 variants. The germline V and J ends were trimmed by 4 bases and 5 bases, with 11 bases remaining between them. CDR3 length: 13 amino acids. In germline, CDR1 is KGHSY, CDR2 FQNENV. The treatment: roughly 19 received Ad26.COV2.S at low or high dose, single or two shots; roughly five received placebo; per-sample allocation not given. The samples were gathered on day 63 after the first injection of vaccine or placebo. Adults aged 18-55 years in Boston included the donor. Overall study results and limits: While placebo recipients had lower spike-specific TCR breadth, vaccine recipients had more.

Sequencing was performed with immunoSEQ multiplex PCR; in TCRdb, only in-frame clones are kept and a portion is missing. The sample holds roughly 330,000 clones; roughly 88% are singletons and the top ten take 5.5%. Comments on this clone: What it binds is not known.

The source material was peripheral blood, sampled in a trial of Ad26.COV2.S vaccine versus placebo. The J gene is TRBJ1-1, the V gene TRBV16; D not resolved. This TCR was sampled from a person between 18 and 65 years old who received the Ad26.COV2.S COVID-19 vaccine or a placebo. The CDR3 loop is CASSPSPLTEAFF. In DNA form, the CDR3 reads TGTGCCAGCAGCCCATCCCCCTTAACTGAAGCTTTCTTT.